Here is one TCR beta chain with its context. Its antigen is unknown. No much larger clonotype is one base removed from it; base qualities were not supplied. This record comes from a study of OX40 agonist ivuxolimab in advanced cancers. Broadly, across the study: The costimulatory receptor OX40 (CD134) was targeted by ivuxolimab, a fully human IgG2 agonistic monoclonal antibody. Intravenous ivuxolimab was administered to patients every 2 weeks at six dose levels: 0.01, 0.1, 0.3, 1.5, 3 and 10 mg/kg. Among the approximately 54 dose-escalation patients, about 19 had hepatocellular carcinoma, 15 or so melanoma, 9 renal cell carcinoma and 9 head and neck cancer. A male proportion of roughly 80% and a mean age of approximately 60 years, ranging from about 23 to 79, were recorded for the dose-escalation cohort. Patients were allowed to have had prior anti-PD-1, anti-PD-L1 or anti-CTLA-4 therapy, and approximately 39% of the dose-escalation patients had been treated with checkpoint inhibitors. Partial responses were achieved by three dose-escalation patients, of whom one had hepatocellular carcinoma and two had cutaneous melanoma. Peripheral TCRbeta sequencing was intended to test whether TCR sequence diversity was altered and clonal T-cell expansion was caused by ivuxolimab. The paper reports the monotherapy dose-escalation portion (N of about 47 patients) of the phase I ivuxolimab trial.

Genomic DNA was extracted from sorted cells for sequencing of the TCRbeta CDR3 region. The immunoSEQ Assay was used for sequencing of TCRbeta CDR3 regions. The table comes from immuneACCESS by way of TCRdb, which keeps in-frame sequences with V and J called. Part of the clones is missing from these tables; in studies checked, under half for an unresolved V gene and the rest for unknown reasons. This sample holds around 70,000 clones; roughly 85% were observed only once. The ten largest account for about 11% of the sample. The trial excluded patients who had a history of autoimmune disease or were on systemic immunosuppression. Peripheral blood for TCR sequencing was collected from all dose cohorts at baseline, on cycle 4 day 1, and on cycle 7 day 1. Samples were obtained from an open-label, multicenter, first-in-human phase I dose-escalation trial of ivuxolimab. Adults with locally advanced or metastatic head and neck squamous cell, hepatocellular, melanoma or renal cell carcinoma were enrolled in the trial. Before TCR sequencing, CD4+ T cells and CD8+ T cells from peripheral blood were sorted into separate populations.

The paper as a whole reports these results and caveats: Clonal expansion of both CD4+ and CD8+ blood T cells was observed from baseline to week 6 at doses 0.1 to 3.0 mg/kg. On average, CD8+ T cells showed more expanded clones than CD4+ T cells after ivuxolimab. Low levels of normalized T-cell clonal expansion were also seen in some patients who did not respond. Which antigens the clonally expanded peripheral T cells were specific for was not determined. In the 0.1-3.0 mg/kg groups, partial responders had among the lowest normalized peripheral clonal expansion, particularly in CD8+ T cells.

The germline V gene gives CDR1 as KGHSH and CDR2 as LQKENI. There are 16 amino acids in the CDR3, from cysteine to phenylalanine inclusive. Just CDR3 DNA is preserved here, 48 bases in frame from base 1. V trim: 3 bases; J trim: 5 bases; unmatched bases: 11. The source material was CD4+ or CD8+ T cells sorted from blood, sampled in a trial of the OX40 agonist ivuxolimab. This TCR came from an adult with an advanced solid tumor such as melanoma, head and neck, liver or kidney cancer. The sequence is built from TRBV18 and TRBJ2-7; 9 of the junction bases match TRBD1. CDR3 region: CASSPIRQGEGHEQYF. The sequence in DNA is TGTGCCAGCTCACCTATCAGACAGGGGGAAGGCCACGAGCAGTACTTC.